The entry that follows covers one T cell receptor (beta chain) sequence. This clonotype has just a few counts. What antigen it recognizes has not been identified. One end of the junction fails to match germline, which may point to a read error. The data are from a study of T cell repertoires in cytomegalovirus infection (dated by TCRdb to about 2019). As for the study more broadly: Donor HLA type was relevant to the analysis, as public TCR beta signatures indicated carriage of CMV infection together with the matching HLA type.

Results the study describes overall, beyond this receptor: Cumulative frequency of public TCR beta family members discriminated carriers of CMV infection plus the relevant HLA type in this cohort and an independent 352-donor cohort. In the ex vivo response, HLA-C-restricted CMV-specific TCR beta clonotypes were dominant, and in two of eight donors the single most frequent clonotype came from this HLA-C-restricted group.

These reads were obtained on an Illumina HiSeq 1500. TCRdb reanalyzed the raw reads on its own, using fastp at Q25 for trimming and MiXCR for clone calling, and kept in-frame beta chains. CDR3 protein duplicates are merged, each entry listing the most common genes and DNA. For this sample the table gives around 740,000 distinct CDR3 sequences, of which 35% to 45% were detected only once. The ten largest make up roughly 2.8% of the sample. This receptor was taken from a human donor in good health (CMV status not recorded). Some clones in this sample may be carry-over from other donors' samples. The sample consisted of PBMCs.

This receptor carries the CDR3 CASSFGPGVKTEAFF. The DNA sequence is given as TGTGCCAGCAGCTTCGGACCAGGGGTGAAGACTGAAGCTTTCTTT. Recombination connected TRBV7-2 to TRBJ1-1; the best D guess is TRBD1, with 6 bases matching. The CDR3 covers 15 residues, taking in both the cysteine and the phenylalanine. Just CDR3 DNA is preserved here, 45 bases in frame from base 1. The CDR1 and CDR2 encoded by the germline V gene are SGHTA and FQGNSA.